This TCR beta chain was profiled in a study of T cell responses to AZD1222 COVID-19 vaccine. The CDR3 totals 16 residues. Germline lookup yields CDR1 MNHEY and CDR2 SVGEGT. Trimming cost V 1 base and J 0 bases; bases outside gene matches: 3. The assay was immunoSEQ multiplex PCR, and TCRdb's table has in-frame clones only and misses some. The repertoire includes some 80,000 clones, less than 95% of them detected once, and 2.5% to 4% sits in the top ten. Source: peripheral blood, taken 28 days after the second AZD1222 dose. V gene TRBV6-2 or TRBV6-3 combines with J gene TRBJ1-3; 7 bases match TRBD1. This receptor was identified in an adult who received the AZD1222 COVID-19 vaccine. CDR3 region: CASSYFDRDSGNTIYF. CDR3 coding DNA: TGTGCCAGCAGTTACTTCGACAGGGACTCTGGAAACACCATATATTTT.